Presented here are 13 T cell receptor beta chains from one specimen sequenced in a study of patients and donors after allogeneic stem cell transplantation. TCRdb reprocessed the RT-PCR reads via MiXCR and lists one record per CDR3 protein. The data hold 900,000 to 1,000,000 distinct CDR3 sequences, with 15% to 20% observed a single time. The sample comprised blood, either unsorted or a sorted T cell fraction (not recorded which). These receptors originate from a human donor who was either an allogeneic HSCT recipient or a stem cell or donor lymphocyte infusion donor (not recorded which). It is not recorded whose cells these are; they may come from a transplant donor.

The CDR3, as DNA: TGTGCCAGCAGCGCGACAGGGGTAGACACAGATACGCAGTATTTT. Residues: CASSATGVDTDTQYF. The rearrangement joins TRBV5-6 to TRBJ2-3; TRBD1 matches at 8 bases. V lost 4 bases to trimming and J lost 2 bases; unmatched junction nucleotides: 6. Germline CDR1 is SGHDT and CDR2 is YYEEEE. CDR3 size: 15 residues.

This clonotype was detected only a few times. The chain combines TRBV27 with TRBJ1-2; possible D gene TRBD1, 6 bases. V lost 5 bases and J lost 2, with 9 bases in between. The CDR3 runs 13 residues. CDR1 and CDR2 (germline): MNHEY, SMNVEV (reference sequence). Here the CDR3 reads CASSQGWNYGYTF. CDR3 coding DNA: TGTGCCAGCAGTCAGGGGTGGAACTATGGCTACACCTTC.

This clonotype was found many times. CDR3 loop: CASSLNLVRRGYTF. For the CDR3, the DNA is TGTGCCAGCAGTTTAAACCTGGTACGGAGGGGCTACACCTTC. This chain links TRBV12-3 or TRBV12-4 with TRBJ1-2; D unclear. The CDR3 spans 14 residues. Trimming pared 2 bases from V and 8 bases from J, leaving 15 bases between.

The gene calls are TRBV21-1 and TRBJ1-2. TRBV21-1 is marked as a pseudogene. CDR3 length: 14 residues. The CDR3 DNA follows: TGTGCCAGCAGCATCGACAATTATAACTATGGCTACACCTTC. Encoded protein: CASSIDNYNYGYTF.

The chain carries TRBV12-3 or TRBV12-4 and TRBJ2-3; tentatively, D is TRBD2 (7 bases). The CDR3 is 16 residues long. V lost 6 bases and J lost 6, with 22 bases in between. The CDR3 loop reads CASSLGTTKRGDTQYF. In nucleotides, the CDR3 is TGTGCCAGCAGCCTCGGGACTACCAAAAGGGGGGATACGCAGTATTTT.

The sample holds a few counts of this clonotype. The chain is built from TRBV11-2 and TRBJ1-5; a possible D gene is TRBD1 (5 bases). Per germline, CDR1 SGHAT and CDR2 FQNNGV. CDR3 length: 14 amino acids. Trimming stripped 1 base from V and 11 bases from J, with 15 bases between. The CDR3 loop reads CASSLGAGPPTQHF. CDR3 sequence (DNA): TGTGCCAGCAGCTTAGGTGCAGGGCCTCCGACCCAGCATTTT. The variable domain in full, completed from reference TRBV11-2 and TRBJ1-5, reads EAGVAQSPRYKIIEKRQSVAFWCNPISGHATLYWYQQILGQGPKLLIQFQNNGVVDDSQLPKDRFSAERLKGVDSTLKIQPAKLEDSAVYLCASSLGAGPPTQHFGDGTRLSIL.

The chain uses TRBV4-1 and TRBJ2-3; weak D call: TRBD2 (6 bases). Germline assignment: CDR1 MGHRA and CDR2 YSYEKL. The germline V and J ends were trimmed by 1 base and 10 bases, with 12 bases remaining between them. The length of the CDR3 is 13 residues. The CDR3 bases are TGCGCCAGCAGCCAAGGACGACTAGAGGCGCAGTATTTT. Translating it yields CASSQGRLEAQYF.

J is TRBJ1-1 and V is TRBV6-1, with TRBD1 identical over 9 bases. The CDR3 consists of 13 residues. Germline CDR1 reads MNHNS; CDR2 reads SASEGT. The J segment lost 11 bases and the V segment lost 4 bases, leaving 8 bases of the junction unmatched. The CDR3 DNA reads TGTGCCAGCAGTGCATCACAGGGGGCTGGCGCTTTCTTT. Encoded protein: CASSASQGAGAFF.

A few counts support this clonotype. This chain uses TRBV12-3 or TRBV12-4 with TRBJ1-5; tentative D call: TRBD1 (5 bases). The ends were cut back, 9 bases at V and 6 bases at J, with 12 bases in the middle. There are 12 residues in the CDR3. The CDR3 bases are TGTGCCAGTGGGGGGGGAAGTCAGCCCCAGCATTTT. This codes for CASGGGSQPQHF.

This chain links TRBV3-1 with TRBJ1-1; D is uncertain. The CDR3 contains 12 residues. From germline, CDR1 is LGHDT and CDR2 YNNKEL (reference sequence). V was cut by 7 bases and J by 2 bases, with 8 bases left in between. The CDR3 DNA sequence: TGTGCCAGCACCTCGAAAAACACTGAAGCTTTCTTT. It encodes CASTSKNTEAFF.

The genes are TRBV20-1 and TRBJ2-3; D gene uncertain. Germline values: CDR1 DFQATT, CDR2 SNEGSKA (reference sequence). With 6 bases removed from V and 4 bases from J, the gap between germline ends came to 11 bases. This CDR3 comprises 12 residues. CDR3 DNA sequence: TGCAGTGCCGTAGTGACTCCAGATACGCAGTATTTT. This translates into CSAVVTPDTQYF.

This clonotype appeared once. This could be a read error, since a much larger clone is one nucleotide away. This chain joins TRBV2 and TRBJ2-7, with TRBD2 identical over 10 bases. V lost 6 bases and J lost 4; bases outside the gene matches: 6. Germline CDR1 and CDR2: SNHLY and FYNNEI. The CDR3 contains 14 residues. The CDR3 region has the DNA TGTGCCAGCAGCAAGGCTAGCGGGGGTTACGAGCAGTACTTC. The encoded protein is CASSKASGGYEQYF.

This clonotype was detected many times. This chain uses TRBV12-3 or TRBV12-4 with TRBJ2-4, with D possibly being TRBD2 (6 bases). CDR3 length: 15 residues. The V and J ends lost 7 bases and 6 bases respectively, with 19 bases between them. In DNA, the CDR3 is TGTGCCAGCACCCCTGGGAGGACCGAGGGAAACATTCAGTACTTC. It codes for CASTPGRTEGNIQYF.